A single T cell receptor (beta chain) is shown here with its context. The assay was immunoSEQ multiplex PCR, and TCRdb's table has in-frame clones only and misses some. Of about 180,000 clones in the sample, roughly nine tenths are singletons; the top ten hold approximately 2%. This specimen comes from a study of blood T cell repertoires in COVID-19. As for the study in general: The analysed material was cDNA or gDNA that came from T cells, B-cell-depleted T cells, or PBMCs.

The germline V gene encodes CDR1 MNHEY and CDR2 SVGEGT. The CDR3 covers 14 residues. V was trimmed by 0 bases and J by 5 bases, leaving 11 bases between them. This sequence joins TRBV6-2 or TRBV6-3 and TRBJ2-7; unclear D gene. The receptor was isolated from a young man who had recovered from COVID-19. Sequenced input: peripheral blood. CDR3 loop: CASSYSFGHDEQYF. The CDR3, as DNA: TGTGCCAGCAGTTACTCGTTCGGTCACGACGAGCAGTACTTC.